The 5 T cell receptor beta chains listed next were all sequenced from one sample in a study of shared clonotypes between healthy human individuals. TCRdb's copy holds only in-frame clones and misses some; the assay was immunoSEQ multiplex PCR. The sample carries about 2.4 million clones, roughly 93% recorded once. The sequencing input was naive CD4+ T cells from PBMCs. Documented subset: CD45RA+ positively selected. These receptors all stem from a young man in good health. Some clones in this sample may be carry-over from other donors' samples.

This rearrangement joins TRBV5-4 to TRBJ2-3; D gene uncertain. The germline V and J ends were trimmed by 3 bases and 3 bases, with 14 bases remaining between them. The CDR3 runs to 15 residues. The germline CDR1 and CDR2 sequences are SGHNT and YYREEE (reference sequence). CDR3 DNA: TGTGCCAGCAGCTATGGTGGCTATTTGACAGATACGCAGTATTTT. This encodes CASSYGGYLTDTQYF.

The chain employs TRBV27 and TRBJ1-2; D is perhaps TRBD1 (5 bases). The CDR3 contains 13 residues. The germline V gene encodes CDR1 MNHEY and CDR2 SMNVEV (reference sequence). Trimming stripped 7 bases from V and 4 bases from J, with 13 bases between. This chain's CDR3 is CASKQQERYGYTF. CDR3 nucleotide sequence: TGTGCCAGCAAACAACAGGAGCGCTATGGCTACACCTTC.

The CDR3 loop is CASSGLGEAGELFF. For the CDR3, the DNA is TGTGCCAGCAGCGGACTTGGCGAGGCCGGGGAGCTGTTTTTT. V and J are TRBV5-6 and TRBJ2-2; D is perhaps TRBD2 (5 bases). The CDR3 runs 14 residues. Deletions cut 4 bases from V and 6 bases from J, with 13 bases between. Per the germline V gene, CDR1 is SGHDT and CDR2 is YYEEEE.

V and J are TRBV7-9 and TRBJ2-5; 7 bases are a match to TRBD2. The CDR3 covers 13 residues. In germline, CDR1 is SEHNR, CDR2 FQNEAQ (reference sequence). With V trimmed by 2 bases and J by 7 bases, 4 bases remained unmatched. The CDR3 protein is CASSLIGEGTQYF. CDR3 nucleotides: TGTGCCAGCAGCTTAATCGGGGAGGGGACCCAGTACTTC.

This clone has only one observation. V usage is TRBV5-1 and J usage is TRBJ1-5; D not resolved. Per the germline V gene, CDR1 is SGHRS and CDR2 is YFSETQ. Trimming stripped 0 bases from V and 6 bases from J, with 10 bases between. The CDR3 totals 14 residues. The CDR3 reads CASSLGESGQPQHF. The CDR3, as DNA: TGCGCCAGCAGCTTGGGGGAGTCAGGTCAGCCCCAGCATTTT.